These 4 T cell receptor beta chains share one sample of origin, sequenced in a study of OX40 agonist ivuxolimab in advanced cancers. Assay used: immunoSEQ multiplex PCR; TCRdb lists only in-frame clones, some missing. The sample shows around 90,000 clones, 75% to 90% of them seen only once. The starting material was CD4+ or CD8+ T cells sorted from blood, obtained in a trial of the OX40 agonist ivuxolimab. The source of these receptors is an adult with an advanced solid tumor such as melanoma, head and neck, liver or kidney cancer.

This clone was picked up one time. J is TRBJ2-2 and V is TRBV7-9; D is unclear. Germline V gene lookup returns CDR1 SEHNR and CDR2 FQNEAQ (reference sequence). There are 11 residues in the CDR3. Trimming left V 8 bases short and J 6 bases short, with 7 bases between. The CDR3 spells CASAFPGELFF. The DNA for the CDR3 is TGTGCCAGCGCCTTCCCCGGGGAGCTGTTTTTT.

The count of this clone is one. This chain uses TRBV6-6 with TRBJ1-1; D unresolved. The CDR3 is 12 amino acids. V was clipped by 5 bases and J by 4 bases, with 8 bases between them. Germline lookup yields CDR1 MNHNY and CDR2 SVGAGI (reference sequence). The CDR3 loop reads CASSPWGTEAFF. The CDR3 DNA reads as TGTGCCAGCAGTCCCTGGGGCACTGAAGCTTTCTTT.

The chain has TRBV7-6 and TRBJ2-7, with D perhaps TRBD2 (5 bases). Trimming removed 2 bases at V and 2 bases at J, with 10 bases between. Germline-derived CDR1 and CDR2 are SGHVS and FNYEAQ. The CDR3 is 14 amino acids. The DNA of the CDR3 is TGTGCCAGCAGCTTAACATCCGGGACCTACGAGCAGTACTTC. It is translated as CASSLTSGTYEQYF.

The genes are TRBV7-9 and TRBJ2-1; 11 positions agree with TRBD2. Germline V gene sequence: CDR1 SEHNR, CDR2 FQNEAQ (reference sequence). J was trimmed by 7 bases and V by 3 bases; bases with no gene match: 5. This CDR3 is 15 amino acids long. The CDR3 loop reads CASSFSGRAENEQFF. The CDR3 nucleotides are TGTGCCAGCAGCTTTAGCGGGAGGGCCGAAAATGAGCAGTTCTTC.